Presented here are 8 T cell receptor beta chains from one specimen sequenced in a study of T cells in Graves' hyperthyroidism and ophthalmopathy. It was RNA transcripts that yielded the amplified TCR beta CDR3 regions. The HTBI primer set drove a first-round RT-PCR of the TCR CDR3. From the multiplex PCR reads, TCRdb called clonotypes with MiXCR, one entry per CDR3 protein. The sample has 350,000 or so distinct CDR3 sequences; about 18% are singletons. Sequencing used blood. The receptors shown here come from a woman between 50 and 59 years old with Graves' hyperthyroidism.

Here the CDR3 reads CASSLGGQGEQYV. The DNA of the CDR3 is TGTGCCAGCAGCTTAGGGGGACAGGGCGAGCAGTACGTC. This chain uses TRBV7-9 with TRBJ2-7, with 9 bases identical to TRBD1. Per germline, CDR1 SEHNR and CDR2 FQNEAQ (reference sequence). The CDR3 covers 13 residues. The ends lost 1 base at V and 6 bases at J; junction bases unmatched: 1.

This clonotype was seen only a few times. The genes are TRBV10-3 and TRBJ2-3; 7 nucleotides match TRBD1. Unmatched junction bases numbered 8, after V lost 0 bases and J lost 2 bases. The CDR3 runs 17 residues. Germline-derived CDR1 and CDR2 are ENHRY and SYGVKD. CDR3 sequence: CAISESRDSLATDTQYF. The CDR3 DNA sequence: TGTGCCATCAGTGAGTCGAGGGACAGCCTCGCCACAGATACGCAGTATTTT.

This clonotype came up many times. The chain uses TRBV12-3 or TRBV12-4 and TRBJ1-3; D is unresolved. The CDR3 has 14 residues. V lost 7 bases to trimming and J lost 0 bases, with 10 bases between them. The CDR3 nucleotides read TGTGCCAGCACTTTCCCTACCTCTGGAAACACCATATATTTT. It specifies CASTFPTSGNTIYF.

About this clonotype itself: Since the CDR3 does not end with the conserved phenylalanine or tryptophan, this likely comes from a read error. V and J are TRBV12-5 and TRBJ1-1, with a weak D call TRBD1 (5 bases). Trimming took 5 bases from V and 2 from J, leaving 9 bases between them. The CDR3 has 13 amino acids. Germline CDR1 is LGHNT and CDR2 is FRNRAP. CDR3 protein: CASGPQGNTEAFS. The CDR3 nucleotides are TGTGCTAGTGGTCCCCAGGGAAACACTGAAGCTTTCTCT.

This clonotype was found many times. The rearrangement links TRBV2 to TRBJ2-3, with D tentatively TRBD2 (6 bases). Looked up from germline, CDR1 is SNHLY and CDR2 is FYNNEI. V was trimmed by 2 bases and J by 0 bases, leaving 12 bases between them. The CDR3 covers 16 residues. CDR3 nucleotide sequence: TGTGCCAGCAGTGAATCCCCGGGGACTAGCACAGATACGCAGTATTTT. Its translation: CASSESPGTSTDTQYF.

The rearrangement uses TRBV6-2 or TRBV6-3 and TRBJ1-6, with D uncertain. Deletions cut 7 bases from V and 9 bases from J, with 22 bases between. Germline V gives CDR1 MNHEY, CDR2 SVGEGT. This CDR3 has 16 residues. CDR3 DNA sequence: TGTGCCAGCAACCTTGGTCCTGGCAGTGGAGGTTCACCCCTCCACTTT. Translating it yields CASNLGPGSGGSPLHF.

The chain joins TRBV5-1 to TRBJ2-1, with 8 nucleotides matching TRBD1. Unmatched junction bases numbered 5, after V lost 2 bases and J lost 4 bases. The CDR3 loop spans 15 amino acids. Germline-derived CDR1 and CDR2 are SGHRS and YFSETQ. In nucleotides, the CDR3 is TGCGCCAGCAGCTTAAGCAGGGGGCAGTACAATGAGCAGTTCTTC. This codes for CASSLSRGQYNEQFF. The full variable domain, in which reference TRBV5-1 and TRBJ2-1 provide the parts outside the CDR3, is KAGVTQTPRYLIKTRGQQVTLSCSPISGHRSVSWYQQTPGQGLQFLFEYFSETQRNKGNFPGRFSGRQFSNSRSEMNVSTLELGDSALYLCASSLSRGQYNEQFFGPGTRLTVL.

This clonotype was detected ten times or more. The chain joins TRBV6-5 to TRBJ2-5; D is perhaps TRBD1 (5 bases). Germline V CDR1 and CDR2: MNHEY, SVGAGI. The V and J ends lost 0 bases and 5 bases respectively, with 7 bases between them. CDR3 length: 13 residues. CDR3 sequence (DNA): TGTGCCAGCAGTTACTCAGGGGTCGAGACCCAGTACTTC. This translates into CASSYSGVETQYF.